This T cell receptor beta chain was recovered during a study of tumor-infiltrating lymphocytes in primary liver carcinoma. Study as a whole: Spanning 4.2 to 10 cm, the tumors were T1-T3 N0M0. Study conclusions and caveats: Tumor-adjacent and tumor-blood pairs shared less of their repertoires than tumor region pairs shared. Merely about 7.5-24% of top clones occurred in all five tumor regions.

For each extraction, RNA and DNA were obtained together from about 20-30 mg of unsorted bulk tissue. Chronic HBV infection, untreated so far, was present in the patients. Trimming shortened V by 6 bases and J by 2 bases, and 11 bases separated the two germline ends. Germline V CDR1 and CDR2: MDHEN, SYDVKM. The CDR3 totals 13 residues. Regarding this clonotype: The antigen is unknown.

The template, about 540 ng total RNA, yielded TCR beta cDNA made with a constant-region primer. TCR beta libraries came from three nested multiplex PCR rounds using slightly modified ARM-PCR. The opening two PCR rounds, about 10 cycles each, paired TRBV1-TRBV30 forward primers with a C-beta reverse primer. From the multiplex PCR reads, TCRdb called clonotypes with MiXCR, one entry per CDR3 protein. The sample has 50,000 to 65,000 distinct CDR3 sequences, around 64% seen once. This rearrangement joins TRBV28 to TRBJ2-7; tentatively, D is TRBD2 (6 bases). Sequencing was performed on liver tumor tissue from sampling region 4. Subset denoted: tumor region T4, right-lateral pole. The source of this sequence is a middle-aged man with primary liver carcinoma and hepatitis B virus infection. Written as DNA, the CDR3 is TGTGCCAGCAGCGGGGGTCGCGCCTACGAGCAGTACTTC. Translation gives CASSGGRAYEQYF.